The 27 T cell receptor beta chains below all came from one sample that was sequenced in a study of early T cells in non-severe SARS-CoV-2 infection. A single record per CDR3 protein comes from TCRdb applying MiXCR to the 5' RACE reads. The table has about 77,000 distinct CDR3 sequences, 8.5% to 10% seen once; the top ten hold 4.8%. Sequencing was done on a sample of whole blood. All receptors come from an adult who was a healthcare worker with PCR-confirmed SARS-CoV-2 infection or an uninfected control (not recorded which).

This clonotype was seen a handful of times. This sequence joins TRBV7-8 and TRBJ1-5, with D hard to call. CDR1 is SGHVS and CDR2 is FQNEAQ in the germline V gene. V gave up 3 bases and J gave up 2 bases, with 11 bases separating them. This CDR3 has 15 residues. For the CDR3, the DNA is TGTGCCAGCAGCTTCTACGCGGTTGGCAATCAGCCCCAGCATTTT. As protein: CASSFYAVGNQPQHF. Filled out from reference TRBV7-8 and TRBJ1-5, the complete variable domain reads GAGVSQSPRYKVAKRGQDVALRCDPISGHVSLFWYQQALGQGPEFLTYFQNEAQLDKSGLPSDRFFAERPEGSVSTLKIQRTQQEDSAVYLCASSFYAVGNQPQHFGDGTRLSIL.

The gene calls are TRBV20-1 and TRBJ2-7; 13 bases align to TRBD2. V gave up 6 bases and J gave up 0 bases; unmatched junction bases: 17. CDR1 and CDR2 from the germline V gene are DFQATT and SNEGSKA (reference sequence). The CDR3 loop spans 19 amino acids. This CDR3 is CSAPPPGLAGSYSSYEQYF. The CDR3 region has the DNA TGCAGTGCACCTCCTCCGGGACTAGCGGGATCCTATTCCTCCTACGAGCAGTACTTC.

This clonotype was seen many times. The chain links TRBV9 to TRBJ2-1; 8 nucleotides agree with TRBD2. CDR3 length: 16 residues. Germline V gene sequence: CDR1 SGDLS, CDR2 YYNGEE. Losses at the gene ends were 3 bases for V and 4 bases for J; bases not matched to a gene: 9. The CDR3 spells CASSANSGNRYNEQFF. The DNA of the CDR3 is TGTGCCAGCAGCGCAAATAGCGGGAACAGGTACAATGAGCAGTTCTTC.

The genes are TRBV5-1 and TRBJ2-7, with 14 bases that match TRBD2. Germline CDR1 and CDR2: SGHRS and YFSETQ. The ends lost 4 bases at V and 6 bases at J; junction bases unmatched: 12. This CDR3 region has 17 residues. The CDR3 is CASSPAGTSGSTGEQYF. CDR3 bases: TGCGCCAGCAGCCCCGCCGGGACTAGCGGGAGCACGGGCGAGCAGTACTTC.

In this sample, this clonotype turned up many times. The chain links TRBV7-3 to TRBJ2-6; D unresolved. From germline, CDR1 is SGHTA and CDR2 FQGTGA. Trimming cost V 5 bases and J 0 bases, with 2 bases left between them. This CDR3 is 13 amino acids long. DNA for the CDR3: TGTGCCAGCAGCCGCTCTGGGGCCAACGTCCTGACTTTC. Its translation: CASSRSGANVLTF.

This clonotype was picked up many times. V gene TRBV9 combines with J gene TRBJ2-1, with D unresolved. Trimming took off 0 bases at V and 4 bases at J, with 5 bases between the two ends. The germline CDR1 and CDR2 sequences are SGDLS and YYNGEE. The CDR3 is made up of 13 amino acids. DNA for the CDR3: TGTGCCAGCAGCGTAGGCCAGTACAATGAGCAGTTCTTC. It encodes CASSVGQYNEQFF. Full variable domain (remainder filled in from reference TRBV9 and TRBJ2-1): DSGVTQTPKHLITATGQRVTLRCSPRSGDLSVYWYQQSLDQGLQFLIQYYNGEERAKGNILERFSAQQFPDLHSELNLSSLELGDSALYFCASSVGQYNEQFFGPGTRLTVL.

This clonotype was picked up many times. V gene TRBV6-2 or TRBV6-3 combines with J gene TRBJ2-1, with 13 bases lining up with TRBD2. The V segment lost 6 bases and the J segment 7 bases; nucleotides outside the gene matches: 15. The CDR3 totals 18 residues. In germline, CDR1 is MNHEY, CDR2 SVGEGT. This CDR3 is CASSHGTSGRAGGNEQFF. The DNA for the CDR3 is TGTGCCAGCAGCCACGGCACTAGCGGGAGGGCCGGGGGAAATGAGCAGTTCTTC.

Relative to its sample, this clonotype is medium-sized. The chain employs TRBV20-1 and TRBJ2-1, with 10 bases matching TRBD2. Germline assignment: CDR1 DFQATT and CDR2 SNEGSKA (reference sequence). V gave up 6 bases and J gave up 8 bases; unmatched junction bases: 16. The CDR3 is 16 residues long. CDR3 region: CSAIDVGLAGVDEQFF. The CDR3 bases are TGCAGTGCCATAGATGTAGGGCTAGCGGGAGTCGATGAGCAGTTCTTC.

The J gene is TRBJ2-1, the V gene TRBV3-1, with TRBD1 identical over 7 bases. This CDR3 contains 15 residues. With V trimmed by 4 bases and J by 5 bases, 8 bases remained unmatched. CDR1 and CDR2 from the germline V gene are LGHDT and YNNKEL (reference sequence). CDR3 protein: CASSLDRVQHNEQFF. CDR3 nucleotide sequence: TGTGCCAGCAGCCTAGACAGGGTTCAACACAATGAGCAGTTCTTC.

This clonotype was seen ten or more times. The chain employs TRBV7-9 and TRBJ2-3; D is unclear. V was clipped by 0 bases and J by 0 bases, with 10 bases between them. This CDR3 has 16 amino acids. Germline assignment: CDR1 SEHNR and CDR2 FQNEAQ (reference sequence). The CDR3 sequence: CASSLAVPTSTDTQYF. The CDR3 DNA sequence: TGTGCCAGCAGCTTAGCCGTGCCGACTAGCACAGATACGCAGTATTTT.

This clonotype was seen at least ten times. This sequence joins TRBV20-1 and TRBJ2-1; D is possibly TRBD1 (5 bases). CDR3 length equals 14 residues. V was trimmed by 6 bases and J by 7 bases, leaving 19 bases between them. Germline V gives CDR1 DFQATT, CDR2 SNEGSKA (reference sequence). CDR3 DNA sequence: TGCAGTGCCAGCCCGAGACAGCTCGGGAATGAGCAGTTCTTC. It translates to CSASPRQLGNEQFF.

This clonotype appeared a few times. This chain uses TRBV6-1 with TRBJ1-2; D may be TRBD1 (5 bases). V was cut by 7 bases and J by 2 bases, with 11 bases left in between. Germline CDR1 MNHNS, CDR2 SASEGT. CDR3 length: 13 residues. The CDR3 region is CASTPTVNYGYTF. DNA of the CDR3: TGTGCCAGCACCCCGACAGTAAACTATGGCTACACCTTC.

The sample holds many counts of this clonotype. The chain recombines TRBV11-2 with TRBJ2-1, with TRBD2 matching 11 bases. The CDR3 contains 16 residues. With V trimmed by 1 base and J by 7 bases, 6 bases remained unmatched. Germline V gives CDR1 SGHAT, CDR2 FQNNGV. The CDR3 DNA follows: TGTGCCAGCAGCTTAGTAGTGGGACTAGCGGTTAATGAGCAGTTCTTC. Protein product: CASSLVVGLAVNEQFF.

The CDR3 sequence is CASSISRTGLTGELFF. CDR3 coding DNA: TGTGCCAGCAGTATCTCCAGGACAGGGTTGACCGGGGAGCTGTTTTTT. The chain recombines TRBV28 with TRBJ2-2, with 8 bases aligning to TRBD1. Germline V lookup: CDR1 MDHEN, CDR2 SYDVKM. This CDR3 spans 16 amino acids. Trimming cost V 5 bases and J 5 bases; bases outside gene matches: 10. The complete variable domain, with remaining parts taken from reference TRBV28 and TRBJ2-2, reads DVKVTQSSRYLVKRTGEKVFLECVQDMDHENMFWYRQDPGLGLRLIYFSYDVKMKEKGDIPEGYSVSREKKERFSLILESASTNQTSMYLCASSISRTGLTGELFFGEGSRLTVL.

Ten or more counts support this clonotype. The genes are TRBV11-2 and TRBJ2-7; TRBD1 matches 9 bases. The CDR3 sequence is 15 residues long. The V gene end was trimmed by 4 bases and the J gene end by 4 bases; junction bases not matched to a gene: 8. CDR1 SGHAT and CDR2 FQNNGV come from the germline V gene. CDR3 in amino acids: CASSSGQGGWYEQYF. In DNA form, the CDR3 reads TGTGCCAGCAGCTCGGGACAGGGCGGGTGGTACGAGCAGTACTTC.

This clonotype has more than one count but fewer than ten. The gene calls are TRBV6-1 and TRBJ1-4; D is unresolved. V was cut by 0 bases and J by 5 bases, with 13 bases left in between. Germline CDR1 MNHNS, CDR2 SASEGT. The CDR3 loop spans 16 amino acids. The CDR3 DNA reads TGTGCCAGCAGTGAAGCTCCCCGGCCTACAAATGAAAAACTGTTTTTT. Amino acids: CASSEAPRPTNEKLFF.

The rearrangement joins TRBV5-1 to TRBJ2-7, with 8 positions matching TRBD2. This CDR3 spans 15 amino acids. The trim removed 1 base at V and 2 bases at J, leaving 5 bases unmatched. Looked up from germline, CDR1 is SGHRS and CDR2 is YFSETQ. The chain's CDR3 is CASSLTSGGPYEQYF. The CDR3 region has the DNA TGCGCCAGCAGCTTGACTAGCGGCGGGCCCTACGAGCAGTACTTC.

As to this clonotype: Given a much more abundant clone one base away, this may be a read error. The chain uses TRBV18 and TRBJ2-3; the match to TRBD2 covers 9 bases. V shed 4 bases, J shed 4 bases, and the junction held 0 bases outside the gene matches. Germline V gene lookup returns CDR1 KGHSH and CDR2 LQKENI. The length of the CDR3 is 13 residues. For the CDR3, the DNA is TGTGCCAGCTCACGACTAGCGGCAGATACGCAGTATTTT. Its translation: CASSRLAADTQYF.

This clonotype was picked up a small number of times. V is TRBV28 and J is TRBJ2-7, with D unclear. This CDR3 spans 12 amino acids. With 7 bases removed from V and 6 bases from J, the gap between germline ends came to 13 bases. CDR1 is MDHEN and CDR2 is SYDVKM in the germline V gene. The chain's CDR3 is CASNPRTGEQYF. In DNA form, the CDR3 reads TGTGCCAGCAACCCCAGAACCGGCGAGCAGTACTTC.

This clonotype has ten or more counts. CDR3 region: CASSLSASGQETQYF. CDR3 in DNA: TGTGCCAGCAGCTTAAGTGCTAGCGGCCAAGAGACCCAGTACTTC. The chain recombines TRBV7-7 with TRBJ2-5, with 7 positions matching TRBD2. V was pared by 2 bases and J by 1 base, with 4 bases of the junction left unmatched. The germline V gene encodes CDR1 SSHAT and CDR2 FNYEAQ (reference sequence). The CDR3 spans 15 residues. Complete variable domain (other parts from reference TRBV7-7 and TRBJ2-5): GAGVSQSPRYKVTKRGQDVTLRCDPISSHATLYWYQQALGQGPEFLTYFNYEAQPDKSGLPSDRFSAERPEGSISTLTIQRTEQRDSAMYRCASSLSASGQETQYFGPGTRLLVL.

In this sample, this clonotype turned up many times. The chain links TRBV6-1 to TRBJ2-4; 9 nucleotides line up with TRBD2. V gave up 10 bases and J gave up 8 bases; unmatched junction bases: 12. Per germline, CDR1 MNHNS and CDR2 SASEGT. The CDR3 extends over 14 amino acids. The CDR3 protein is CAIREVSGSDIQYF. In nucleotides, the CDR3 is TGTGCCATCCGGGAGGTTAGCGGGAGTGACATTCAGTACTTC.

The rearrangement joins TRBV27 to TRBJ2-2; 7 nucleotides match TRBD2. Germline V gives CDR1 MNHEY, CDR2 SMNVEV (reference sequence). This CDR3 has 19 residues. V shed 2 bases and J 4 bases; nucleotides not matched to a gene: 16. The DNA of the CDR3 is TGTGCCAGCAGTTTAAGACTAGCTCCTGCGGATGGATTCACCGGGGAGCTGTTTTTT. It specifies CASSLRLAPADGFTGELFF.

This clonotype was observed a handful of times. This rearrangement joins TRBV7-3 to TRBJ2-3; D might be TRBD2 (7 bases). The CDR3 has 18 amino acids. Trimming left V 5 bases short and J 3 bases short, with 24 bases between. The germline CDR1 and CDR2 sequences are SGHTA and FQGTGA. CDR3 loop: CASSPLRGRARMTDTQYF. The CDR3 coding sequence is TGTGCCAGCAGCCCCCTGAGGGGGAGGGCCCGTATGACAGATACGCAGTATTTT.

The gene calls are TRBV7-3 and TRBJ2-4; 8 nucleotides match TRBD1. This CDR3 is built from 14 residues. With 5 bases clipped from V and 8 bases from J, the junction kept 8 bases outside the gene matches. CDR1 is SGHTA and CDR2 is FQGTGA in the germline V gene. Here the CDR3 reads CASSPTGAADIQYF. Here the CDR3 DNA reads TGTGCCAGCAGCCCGACAGGGGCTGCGGACATTCAGTACTTC.

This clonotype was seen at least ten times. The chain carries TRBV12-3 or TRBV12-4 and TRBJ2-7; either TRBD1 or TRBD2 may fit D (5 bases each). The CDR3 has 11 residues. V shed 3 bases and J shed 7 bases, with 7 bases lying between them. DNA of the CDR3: TGTGCCAGCAGTTTGAGGGGTGAGCAGTACTTC. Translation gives CASSLRGEQYF.

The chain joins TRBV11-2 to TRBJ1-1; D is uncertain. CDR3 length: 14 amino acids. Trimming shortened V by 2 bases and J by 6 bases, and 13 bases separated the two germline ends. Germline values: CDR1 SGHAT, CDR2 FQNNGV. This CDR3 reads CASSLLRAVSEAFF. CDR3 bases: TGTGCCAGCAGCTTACTAAGGGCAGTTTCTGAAGCTTTCTTT.

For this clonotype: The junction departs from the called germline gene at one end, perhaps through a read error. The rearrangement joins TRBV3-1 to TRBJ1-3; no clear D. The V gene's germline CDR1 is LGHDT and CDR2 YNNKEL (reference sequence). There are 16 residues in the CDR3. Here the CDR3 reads CASSQFRAHSGDTIYF. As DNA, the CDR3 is TGTGCCAGCAGCCAATTCCGGGCCCACTCTGGAGACACCATATATTTT.